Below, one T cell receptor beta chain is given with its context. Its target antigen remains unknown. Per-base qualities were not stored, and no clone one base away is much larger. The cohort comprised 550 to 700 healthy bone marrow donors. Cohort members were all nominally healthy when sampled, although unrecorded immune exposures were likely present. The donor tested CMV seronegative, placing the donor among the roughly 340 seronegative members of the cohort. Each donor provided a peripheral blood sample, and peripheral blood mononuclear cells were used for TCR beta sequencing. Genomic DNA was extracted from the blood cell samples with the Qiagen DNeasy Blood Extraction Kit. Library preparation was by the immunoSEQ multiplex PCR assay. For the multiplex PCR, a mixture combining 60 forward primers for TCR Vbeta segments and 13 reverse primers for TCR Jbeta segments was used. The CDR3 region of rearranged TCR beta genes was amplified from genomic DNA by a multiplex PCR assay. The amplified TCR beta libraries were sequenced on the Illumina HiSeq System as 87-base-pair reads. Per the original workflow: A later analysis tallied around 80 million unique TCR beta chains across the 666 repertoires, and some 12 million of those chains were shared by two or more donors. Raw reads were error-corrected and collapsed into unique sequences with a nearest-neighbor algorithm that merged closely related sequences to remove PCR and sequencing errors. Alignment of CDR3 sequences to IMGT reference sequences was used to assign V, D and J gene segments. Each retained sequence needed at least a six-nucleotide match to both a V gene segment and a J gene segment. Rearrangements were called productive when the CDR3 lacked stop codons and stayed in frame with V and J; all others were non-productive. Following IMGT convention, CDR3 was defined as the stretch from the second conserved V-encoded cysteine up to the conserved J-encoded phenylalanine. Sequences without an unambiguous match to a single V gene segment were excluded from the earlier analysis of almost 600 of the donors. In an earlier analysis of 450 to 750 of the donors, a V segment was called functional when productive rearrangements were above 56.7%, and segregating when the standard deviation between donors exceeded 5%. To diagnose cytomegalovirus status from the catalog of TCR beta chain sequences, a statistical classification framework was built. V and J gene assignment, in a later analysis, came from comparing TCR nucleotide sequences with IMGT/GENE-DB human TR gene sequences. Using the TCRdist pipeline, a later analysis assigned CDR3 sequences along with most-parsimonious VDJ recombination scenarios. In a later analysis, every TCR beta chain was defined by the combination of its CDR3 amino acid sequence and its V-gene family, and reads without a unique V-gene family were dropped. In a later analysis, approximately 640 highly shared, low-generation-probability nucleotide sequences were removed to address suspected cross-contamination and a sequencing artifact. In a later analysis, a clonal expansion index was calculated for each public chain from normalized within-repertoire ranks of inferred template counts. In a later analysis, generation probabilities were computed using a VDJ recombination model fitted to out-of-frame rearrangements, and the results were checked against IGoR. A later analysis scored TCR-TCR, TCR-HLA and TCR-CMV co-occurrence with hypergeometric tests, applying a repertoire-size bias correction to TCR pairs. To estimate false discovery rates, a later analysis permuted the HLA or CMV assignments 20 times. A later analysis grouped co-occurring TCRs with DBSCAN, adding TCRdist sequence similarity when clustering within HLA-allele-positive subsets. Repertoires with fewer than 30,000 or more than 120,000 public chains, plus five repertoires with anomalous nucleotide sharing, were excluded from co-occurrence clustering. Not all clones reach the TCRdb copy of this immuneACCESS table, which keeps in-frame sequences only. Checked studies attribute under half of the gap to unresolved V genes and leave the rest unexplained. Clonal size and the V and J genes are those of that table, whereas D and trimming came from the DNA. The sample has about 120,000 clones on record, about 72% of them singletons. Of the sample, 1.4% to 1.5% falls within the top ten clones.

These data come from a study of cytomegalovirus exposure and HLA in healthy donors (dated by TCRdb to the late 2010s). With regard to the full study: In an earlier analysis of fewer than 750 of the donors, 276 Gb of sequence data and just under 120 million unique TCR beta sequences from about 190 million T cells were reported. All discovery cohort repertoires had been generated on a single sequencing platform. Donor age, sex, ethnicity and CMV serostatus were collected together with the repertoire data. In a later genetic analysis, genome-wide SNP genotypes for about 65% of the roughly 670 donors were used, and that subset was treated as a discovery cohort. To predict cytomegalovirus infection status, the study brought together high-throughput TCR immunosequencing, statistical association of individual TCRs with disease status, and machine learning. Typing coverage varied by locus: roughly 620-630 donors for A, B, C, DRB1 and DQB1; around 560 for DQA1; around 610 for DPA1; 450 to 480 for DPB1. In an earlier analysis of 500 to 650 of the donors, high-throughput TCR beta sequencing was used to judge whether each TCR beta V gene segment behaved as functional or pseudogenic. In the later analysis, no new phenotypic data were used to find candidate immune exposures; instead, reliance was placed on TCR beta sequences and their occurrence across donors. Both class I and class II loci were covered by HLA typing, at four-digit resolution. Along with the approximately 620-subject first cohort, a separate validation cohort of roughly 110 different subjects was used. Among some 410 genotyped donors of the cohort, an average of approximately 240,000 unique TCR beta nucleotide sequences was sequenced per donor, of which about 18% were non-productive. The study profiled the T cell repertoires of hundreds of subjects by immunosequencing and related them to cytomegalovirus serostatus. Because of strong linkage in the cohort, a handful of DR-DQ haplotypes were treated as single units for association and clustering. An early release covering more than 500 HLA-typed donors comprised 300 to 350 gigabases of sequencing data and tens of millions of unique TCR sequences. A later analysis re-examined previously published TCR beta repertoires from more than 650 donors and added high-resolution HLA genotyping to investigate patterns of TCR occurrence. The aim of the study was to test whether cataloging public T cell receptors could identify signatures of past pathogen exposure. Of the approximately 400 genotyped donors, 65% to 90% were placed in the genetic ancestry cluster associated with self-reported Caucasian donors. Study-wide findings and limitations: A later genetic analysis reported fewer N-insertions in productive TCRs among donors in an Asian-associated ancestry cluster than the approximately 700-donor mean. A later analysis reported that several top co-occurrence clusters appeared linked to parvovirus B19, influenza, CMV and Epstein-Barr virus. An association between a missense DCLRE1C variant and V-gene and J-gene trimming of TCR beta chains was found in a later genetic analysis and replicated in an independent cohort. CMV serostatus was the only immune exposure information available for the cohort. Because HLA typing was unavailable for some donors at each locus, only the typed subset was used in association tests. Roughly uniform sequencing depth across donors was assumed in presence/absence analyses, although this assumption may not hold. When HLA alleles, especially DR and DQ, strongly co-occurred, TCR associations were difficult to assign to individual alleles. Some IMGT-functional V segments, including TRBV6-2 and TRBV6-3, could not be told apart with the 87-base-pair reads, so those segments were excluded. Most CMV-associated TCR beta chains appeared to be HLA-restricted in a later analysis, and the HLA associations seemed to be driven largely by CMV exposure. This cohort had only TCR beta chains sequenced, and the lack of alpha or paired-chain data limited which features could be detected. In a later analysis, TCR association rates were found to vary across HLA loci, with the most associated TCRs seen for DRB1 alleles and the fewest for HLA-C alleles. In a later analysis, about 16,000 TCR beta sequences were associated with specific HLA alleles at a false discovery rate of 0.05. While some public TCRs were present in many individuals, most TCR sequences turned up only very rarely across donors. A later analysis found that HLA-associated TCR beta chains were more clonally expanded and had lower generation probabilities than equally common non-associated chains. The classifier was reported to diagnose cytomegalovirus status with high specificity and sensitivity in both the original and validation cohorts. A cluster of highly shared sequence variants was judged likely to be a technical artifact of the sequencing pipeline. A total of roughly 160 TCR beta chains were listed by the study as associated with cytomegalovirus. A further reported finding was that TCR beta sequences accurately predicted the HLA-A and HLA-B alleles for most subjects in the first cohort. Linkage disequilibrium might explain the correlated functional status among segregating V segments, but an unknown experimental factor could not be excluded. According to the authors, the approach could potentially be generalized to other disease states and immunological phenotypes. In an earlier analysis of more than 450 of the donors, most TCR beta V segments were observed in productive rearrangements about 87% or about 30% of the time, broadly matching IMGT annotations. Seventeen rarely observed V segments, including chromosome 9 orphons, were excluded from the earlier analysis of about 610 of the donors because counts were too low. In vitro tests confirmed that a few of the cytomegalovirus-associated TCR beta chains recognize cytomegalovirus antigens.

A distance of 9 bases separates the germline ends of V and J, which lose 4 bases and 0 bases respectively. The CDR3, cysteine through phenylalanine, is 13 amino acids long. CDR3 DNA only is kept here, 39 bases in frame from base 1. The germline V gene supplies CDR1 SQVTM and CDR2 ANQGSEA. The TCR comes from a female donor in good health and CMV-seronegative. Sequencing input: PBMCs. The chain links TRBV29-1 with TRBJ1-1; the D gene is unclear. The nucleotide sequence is TGCAGCGTTGTTCCGGTTATGAACACTGAAGCTTTCTTT. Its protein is CSVVPVMNTEAFF.